The clone carrying this T cell receptor (beta chain) has more than one count but fewer than ten. This specimen belongs to a study of human T cells and chemical hapten exposure. Study-level background: Chiefly women, the patients showed alopecia areata, totalis or universalis.

As to time point: patch test 1, 2 weeks after DPC sensitization. Treatment noted: therapeutic diphenylcyclopropenone sensitization with weekly scalp DPC. Alopecia patients between 18 and 70 years old and suitable for DPC were used as donors. It was from unfractionated whole blood that total RNA was extracted. Authors' data handling: The median was about 96,000 TCRs per sample, ranging 23,224 to 690,600. TCRdb itself ran the RACE reads through MiXCR, one entry per CDR3 protein. For this entry, the V and J calls and clone size follow TCRdb and not the study's own pipeline. The sample has 380,000 or so distinct CDR3 sequences; about 4.4% are singletons. With 4 bases clipped from V and 0 bases from J, the junction kept 9 bases outside the gene matches. The CDR3 is 16 residues long. The V gene's germline CDR1 is SGHRS and CDR2 YFSETQ.

The specimen comprised whole blood, sampled in connection with sensitization to the hapten diphenylcyclopropenone (DPC). This clonotype originated in a woman between 50 and 59 years old with alopecia areata. Some clones in this sample may be carry-over from other donors' samples. The chain employs TRBV5-1 and TRBJ1-1; 7 bases are shared with TRBD1. The CDR3 loop reads CASSPWGQKMNTEAFF. For the CDR3, the DNA is TGCGCCAGCAGCCCCTGGGGACAGAAGATGAACACTGAAGCTTTCTTT.